This entry is about one TCR beta chain. Its antigen remains unknown. The sample originates from a study of coeliac disease. General study points: Most TRB amino acid sequences occurred in only one sample. Lamina propria and intraepithelial cell fractions may contain each other's cells.

The V gene lost 6 bases and the J gene lost 0 bases, with 9 bases spanning the gap. The germline V gene has CDR1 GTSNPN and CDR2 SVGIG (reference sequence). This CDR3 has 13 amino acids. The table came from immunoSEQ multiplex PCR; TCRdb's copy has only in-frame clones and leaves some out. The sample holds 6,000 to 8,000 clones, about 78% seen once. The rearrangement uses TRBV30 and TRBJ1-5, with a weak D call TRBD1 (6 bases). This TCR came from a man aged 25-45 years with celiac disease. Sequencing input: lamina propria lymphocytes from the gut. The DNA for the CDR3 is TGTGCCTGTTCAGGGGATAGCAATCAGCCCCAGCATTTT. This sequence encodes CACSGDSNQPQHF. The whole variable domain, filled in from reference TRBV30 and TRBJ1-5, reads SQTIHQWPATLVQPVGSPLSLECTVEGTSNPNLYWYRQAAGRGLQLLFYSVGIGQISSEVPQNLSASRPQDRQFILSSKKLLLSDSGFYLCACSGDSNQPQHFGDGTRLSIL.